A selection of T cell receptor beta chains follows, all from one sample in a study of T cell responses to AZD1222 COVID-19 vaccine. The method was immunoSEQ multiplex PCR; TCRdb's version includes in-frame clones alone and lacks a portion of them. The sample carries 130,000 or so clones, 85% to 95% recorded once. The sequencing used peripheral blood, collected on day 0 of AZD1222 vaccination. The receptors were sampled from an adult in good health. The conserved cysteine and the conserved F or W are not part of the CDR3 here.

TRBJ1-5,TRBV15,13,ATSHPGQPNQPQH
TRBJ1-5,TRBV2,16,ASSEAGWGGYSNQPQH
TRBJ1-2,TRBV10-1,21,ASSVGLWDRDTIYDRVYYGYT
TRBJ2-1,TRBV18,14,ASSPSSGSLYNEQF
TRBJ1-2,TRBV15,15,ATSREVGQGPNYGYT
TRBJ1-1,TRBV6-5,9,ASFRNTEAF
TRBJ2-1,TRBV6-5,10,ASGDPRMPQF
TRBJ2-1,TRBV9,15,ASSVAVLAGAGNEQF
TRBJ2-7,TRBV10-2,9,ASGLGYEQY
TRBJ2-6,TRBV27,17,ASTTRRLRVPSGANVLT
TRBJ2-7,TRBV6-2/TRBV6-3,11,ASSTQAPYEQY
TRBJ2-3,TRBV9,15,ASSVTGFSVITDTQY
TRBJ2-7,TRBV6-5,12,ASITGPTLDEQY
TRBJ2-3,TRBV5-6,9,ASSLKDTQY
TRBJ2-7,TRBV30,12,AWSSGRTSYEQY
TRBJ2-1,TRBV5-1,14,ASSFVGSGSYNEQF
TRBJ2-3,TRBV9,14,ASSVLAGVRTDTQY
TRBJ1-3,TRBV11-3,15,ASSAPRGASSGNTIY
TRBJ2-1,TRBV5-8,14,ASSLAGGGSYNEQF
TRBJ2-1,TRBV12-2,13,ASRRLRARTDEQF
TRBJ1-1,TRBV6-5,11,ASRRTHYTEAF
TRBJ2-3,TRBV12-3/TRBV12-4,11,ASSPRTIDTQY
TRBJ1-2,TRBV5-6,12,ASSEGTGGYGYT
TRBJ2-7,TRBV5-1,12,ASHSGTGAYEQY
TRBJ2-1,TRBV6-2/TRBV6-3,14,ASSAGTKSSYNEQF
TRBJ1-1,TRBV5-1,13,ASSLLPPPGDEAF
TRBJ1-2,TRBV6-5,12,ASSTTKAQLGYT
TRBJ1-1,TRBV5-1,13,ASSLARGKNTEAF